These 3 T cell receptor beta chains came from one sample sequenced in a study of regulatory T cells in long-lasting Graves disease. Building of the TCR beta libraries involved iRepertoire HTBI primers and Arm-PCR of CDR3 regions. MiXCR was run by TCRdb on the multiplex PCR reads, yielding one entry per CDR3 protein. The sample lists about 560,000 distinct CDR3 sequences, 15% to 20% occurring once. Time point meaning: newly diagnosed GD, antithyroid drugs for less than 3 months. RNA from PBMCs was the source of the TCR library. The sample was also linked to a second study, of T cells in Graves' hyperthyroidism and ophthalmopathy.

Sequencing was performed on peripheral blood mononuclear cells (PBMCs), taken at new diagnosis, from a patient treated with antithyroid drugs. These receptors were obtained from a man aged 18 to 35 with Graves disease.

The chain has TRBV7-9 and TRBJ2-7; the match to TRBD2 covers 12 bases. Germline V CDR1 and CDR2: SEHNR, FQNEAQ (reference sequence). J was trimmed by 5 bases and V by 4 bases; bases with no gene match: 6. The CDR3 spans 15 residues. The chain's CDR3 is CASSSGLAGYNEQYF. CDR3 DNA sequence: TGTGCCAGCAGCTCAGGACTAGCGGGATATAACGAGCAGTACTTC.

This clonotype was detected many times. The chain is built from TRBV11-2 and TRBJ2-3; D is unclear. CDR3 length: 14 residues. Per germline, CDR1 SGHAT and CDR2 FQNNGV. The V gene lost 4 bases and the J gene lost 1 base, with 9 bases spanning the gap. CDR3 amino acids: CASSSRGGTDTQYF. CDR3 DNA sequence: TGTGCCAGCAGCTCCCGTGGGGGCACAGATACGCAGTATTTT.

This clonotype occurred a few times. V gene TRBV9 combines with J gene TRBJ2-3; 9 nucleotides agree with TRBD2. Germline assignment: CDR1 SGDLS and CDR2 YYNGEE. The V and J ends lost 3 bases and 7 bases, in that order; junction bases with no gene match: 6. The CDR3 length is 14 residues. The CDR3 sequence: CASSGTTSGNTQYF. The DNA of the CDR3 is TGTGCCAGCAGCGGAACGACTAGCGGAAATACGCAGTATTTT.